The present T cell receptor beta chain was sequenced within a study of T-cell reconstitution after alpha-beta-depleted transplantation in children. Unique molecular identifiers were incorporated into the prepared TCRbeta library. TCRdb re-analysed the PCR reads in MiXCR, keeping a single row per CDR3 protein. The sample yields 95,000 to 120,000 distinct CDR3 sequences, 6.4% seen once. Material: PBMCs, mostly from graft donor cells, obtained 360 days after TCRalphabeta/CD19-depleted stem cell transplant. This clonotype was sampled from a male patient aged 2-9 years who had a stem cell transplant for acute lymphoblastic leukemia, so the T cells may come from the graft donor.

CDR3 nucleotides: TGTGCCAGCAGTGACTACCCAGAGGATACGCAGTATTTT. This translates into CASSDYPEDTQYF. The chain has TRBV6-4 and TRBJ2-3; D gene unclear. The V end lost 1 base, the J end lost 6 bases, and 8 bases lay between the germline ends. Germline CDR1 is MRHNA and CDR2 is SNTAGT. This CDR3 region has 13 residues.